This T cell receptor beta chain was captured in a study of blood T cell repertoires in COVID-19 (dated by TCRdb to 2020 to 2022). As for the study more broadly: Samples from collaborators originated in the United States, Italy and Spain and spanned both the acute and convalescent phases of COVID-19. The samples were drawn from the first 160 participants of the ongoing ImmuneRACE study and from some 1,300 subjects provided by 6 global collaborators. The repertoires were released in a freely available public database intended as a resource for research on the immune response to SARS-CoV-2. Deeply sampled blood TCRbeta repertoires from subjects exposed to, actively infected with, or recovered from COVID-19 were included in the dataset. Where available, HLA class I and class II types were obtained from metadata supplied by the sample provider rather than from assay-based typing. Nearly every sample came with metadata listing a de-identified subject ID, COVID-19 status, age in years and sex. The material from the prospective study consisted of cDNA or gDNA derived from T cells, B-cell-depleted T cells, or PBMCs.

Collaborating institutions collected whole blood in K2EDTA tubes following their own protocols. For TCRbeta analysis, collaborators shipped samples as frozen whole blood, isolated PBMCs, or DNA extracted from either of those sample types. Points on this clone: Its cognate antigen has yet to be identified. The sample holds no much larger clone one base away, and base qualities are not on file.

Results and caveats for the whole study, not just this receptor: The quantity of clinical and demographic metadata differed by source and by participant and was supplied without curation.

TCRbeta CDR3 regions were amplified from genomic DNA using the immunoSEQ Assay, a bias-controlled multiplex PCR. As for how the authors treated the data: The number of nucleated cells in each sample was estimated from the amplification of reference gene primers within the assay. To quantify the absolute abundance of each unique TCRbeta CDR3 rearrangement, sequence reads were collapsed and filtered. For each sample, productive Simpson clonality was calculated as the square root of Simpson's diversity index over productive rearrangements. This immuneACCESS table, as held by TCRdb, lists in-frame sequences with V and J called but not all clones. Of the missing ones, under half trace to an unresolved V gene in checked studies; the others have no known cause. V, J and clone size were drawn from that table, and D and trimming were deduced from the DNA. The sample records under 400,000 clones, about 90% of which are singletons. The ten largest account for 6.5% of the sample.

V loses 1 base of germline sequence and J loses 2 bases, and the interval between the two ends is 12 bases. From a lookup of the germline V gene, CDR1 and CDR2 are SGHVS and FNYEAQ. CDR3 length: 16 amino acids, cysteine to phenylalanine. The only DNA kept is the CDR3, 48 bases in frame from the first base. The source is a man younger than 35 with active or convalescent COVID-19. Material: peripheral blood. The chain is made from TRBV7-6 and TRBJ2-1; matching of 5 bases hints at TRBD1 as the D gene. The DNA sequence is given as TGTGCCAGCAGCTTAGAGGTGGGGCGGCCCTACAATGAGCAGTTCTTC. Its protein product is CASSLEVGRPYNEQFF. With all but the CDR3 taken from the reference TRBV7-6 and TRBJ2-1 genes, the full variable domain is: GAGVSQSPRYKVTKRGQDVALRCDPISGHVSLYWYRQALGQGPEFLTYFNYEAQQDKSGLPNDRFSAERPEGSISTLTIQRTEQRDSAMYRCASSLEVGRPYNEQFFGPGTRLTVL.